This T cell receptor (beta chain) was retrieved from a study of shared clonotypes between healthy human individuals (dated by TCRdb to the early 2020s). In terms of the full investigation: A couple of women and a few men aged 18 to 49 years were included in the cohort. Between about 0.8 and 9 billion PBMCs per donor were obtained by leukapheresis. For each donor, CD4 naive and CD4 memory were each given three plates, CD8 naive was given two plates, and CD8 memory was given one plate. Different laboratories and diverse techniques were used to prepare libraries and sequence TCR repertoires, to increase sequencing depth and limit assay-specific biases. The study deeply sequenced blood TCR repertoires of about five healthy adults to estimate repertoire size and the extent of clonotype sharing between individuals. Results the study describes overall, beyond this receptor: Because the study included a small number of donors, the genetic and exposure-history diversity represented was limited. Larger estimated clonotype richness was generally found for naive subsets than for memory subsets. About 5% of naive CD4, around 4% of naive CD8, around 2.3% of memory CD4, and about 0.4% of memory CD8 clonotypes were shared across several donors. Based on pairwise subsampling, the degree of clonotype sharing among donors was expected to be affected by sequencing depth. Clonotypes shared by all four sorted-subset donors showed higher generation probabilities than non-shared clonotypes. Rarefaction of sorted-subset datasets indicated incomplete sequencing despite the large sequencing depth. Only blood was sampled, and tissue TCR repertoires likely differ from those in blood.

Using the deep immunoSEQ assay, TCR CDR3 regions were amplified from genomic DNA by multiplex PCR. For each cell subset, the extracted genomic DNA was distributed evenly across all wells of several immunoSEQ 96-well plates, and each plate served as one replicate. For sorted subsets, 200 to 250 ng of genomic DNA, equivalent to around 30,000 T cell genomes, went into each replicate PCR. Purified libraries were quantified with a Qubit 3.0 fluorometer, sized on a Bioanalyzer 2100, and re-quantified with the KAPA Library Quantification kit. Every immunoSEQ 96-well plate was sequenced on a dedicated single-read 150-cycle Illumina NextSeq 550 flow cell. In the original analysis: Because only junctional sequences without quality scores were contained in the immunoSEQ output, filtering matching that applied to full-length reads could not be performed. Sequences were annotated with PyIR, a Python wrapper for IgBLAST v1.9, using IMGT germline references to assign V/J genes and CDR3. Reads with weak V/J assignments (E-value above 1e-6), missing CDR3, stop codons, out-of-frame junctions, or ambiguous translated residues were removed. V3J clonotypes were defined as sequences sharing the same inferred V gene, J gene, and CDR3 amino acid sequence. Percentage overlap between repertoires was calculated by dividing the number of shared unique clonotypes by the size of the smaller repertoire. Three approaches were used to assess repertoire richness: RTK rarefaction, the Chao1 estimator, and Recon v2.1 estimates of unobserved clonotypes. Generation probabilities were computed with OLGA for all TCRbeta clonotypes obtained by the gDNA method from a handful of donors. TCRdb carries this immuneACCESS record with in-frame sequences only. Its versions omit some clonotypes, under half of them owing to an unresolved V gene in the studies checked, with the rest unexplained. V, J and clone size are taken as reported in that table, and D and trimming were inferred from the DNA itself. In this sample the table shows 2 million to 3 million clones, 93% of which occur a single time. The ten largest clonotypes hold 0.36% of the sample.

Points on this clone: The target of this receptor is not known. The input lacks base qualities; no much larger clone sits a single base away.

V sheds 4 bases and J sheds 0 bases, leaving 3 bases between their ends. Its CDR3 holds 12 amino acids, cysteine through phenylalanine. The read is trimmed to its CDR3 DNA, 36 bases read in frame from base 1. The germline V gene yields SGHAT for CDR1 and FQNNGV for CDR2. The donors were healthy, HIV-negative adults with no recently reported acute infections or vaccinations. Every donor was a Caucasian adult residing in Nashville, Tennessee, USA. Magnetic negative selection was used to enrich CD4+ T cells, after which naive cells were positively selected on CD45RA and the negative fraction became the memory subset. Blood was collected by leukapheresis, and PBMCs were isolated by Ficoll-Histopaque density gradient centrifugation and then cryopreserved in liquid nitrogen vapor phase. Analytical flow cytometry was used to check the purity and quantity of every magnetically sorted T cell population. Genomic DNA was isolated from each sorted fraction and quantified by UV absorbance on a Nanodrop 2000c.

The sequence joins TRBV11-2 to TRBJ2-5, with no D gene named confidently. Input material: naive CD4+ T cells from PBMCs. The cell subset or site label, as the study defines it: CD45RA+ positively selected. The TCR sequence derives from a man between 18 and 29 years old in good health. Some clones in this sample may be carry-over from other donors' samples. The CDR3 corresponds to CASSSYQETQYF. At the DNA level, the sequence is TGTGCCAGCAGCTCGTACCAAGAGACCCAGTACTTC.